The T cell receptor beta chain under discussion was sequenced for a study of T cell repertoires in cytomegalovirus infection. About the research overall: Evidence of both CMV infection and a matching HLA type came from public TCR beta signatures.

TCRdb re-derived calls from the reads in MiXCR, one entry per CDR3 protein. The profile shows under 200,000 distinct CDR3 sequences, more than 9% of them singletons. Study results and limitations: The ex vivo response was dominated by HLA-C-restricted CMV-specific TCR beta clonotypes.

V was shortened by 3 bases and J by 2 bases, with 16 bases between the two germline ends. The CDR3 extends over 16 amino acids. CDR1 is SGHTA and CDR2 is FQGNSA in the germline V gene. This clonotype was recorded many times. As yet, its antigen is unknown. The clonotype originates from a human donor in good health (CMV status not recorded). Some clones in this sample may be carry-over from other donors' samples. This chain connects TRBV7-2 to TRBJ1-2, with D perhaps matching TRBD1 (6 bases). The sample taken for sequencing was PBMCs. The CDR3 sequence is CASSFKPGVGNYGYTF. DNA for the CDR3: TGTGCCAGCAGCTTTAAACCAGGGGTCGGAAACTATGGCTACACCTTC. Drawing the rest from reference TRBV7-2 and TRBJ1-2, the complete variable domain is GAGVSQSPSNKVTEKGKDVELRCDPISGHTALYWYRQSLGQGLEFLIYFQGNSAPDKSGLPSDRFSAERTGGSVSTLTIQRTQQEDSAVYLCASSFKPGVGNYGYTFGSGTRLTVV.